This TCR beta chain was sequenced during a study of T-cell memory formation after mild COVID-19. On the study more broadly: TCR clusters showed largely donor specificity. Study-level results: The authors left the SARS-CoV-2 specificity of second-wave clones peaking on day 37 unconfirmed. The study found balanced CD4/CD8 in clones contracting day 15 to 85 and a CD4+ lean in later expanders.

After removal of 9 bases from V and 5 bases from J, the junction contained 7 bases not matched to a gene. CDR3 length equals 13 residues. The germline V gene encodes CDR1 SNHLY and CDR2 FYNNEI. As to this clonotype: Its antigen is as yet unknown.

5'RACE primed from the constant segment yielded TCR alpha and TCR beta cDNA libraries bearing sample barcodes and UMIs. TCRdb reprocessed the 5' RACE reads via MiXCR and lists one record per CDR3 protein. The data contain a few hundred thousand distinct CDR3 sequences, approximately 15% of them singletons. The J gene is TRBJ1-1, the V gene TRBV2, with TRBD1 matching over 9 bases. The clonotype comes from a man younger than 35 who had mild COVID-19 (a few samples of this study predate the infection). Cell type and time point are not known. The material sequenced was PBMCs or a T cell subset sorted from them (not recorded which). The CDR3 nucleotides are TGTGCCAGAGGACAGGGGTTGGTGACTGAAGCTTTCTTT. This codes for CARGQGLVTEAFF.